This paragraph reports one TCR beta chain. Its antigen is unknown. TCRdb keeps only in-frame clones here, not all; method: immunoSEQ multiplex PCR. Here the sample spans more than 110,000 clones, about nine tenths being singletons. These data originate in a study of cytomegalovirus exposure and HLA in healthy donors. Study outcomes and limitations: According to a subsequent analysis, TCR clusters identified in the first cohort showed a tendency to co-occur across the 100 to 150 validation repertoires. The study labeled 180 or so TCR beta chains cytomegalovirus-associated.

The receptor was derived from a man aged 18 to 30 in good health and CMV-seronegative. Sequences were obtained from PBMCs.

The CDR3 spells CASSQGQGPQETQYF. The CDR3, as DNA: TGCGCCAGCAGCCAGGGACAGGGTCCGCAAGAGACCCAGTACTTC. The chain employs TRBV4-1 and TRBJ2-5; 9 bases align to TRBD1. Germline CDR1 is MGHRA and CDR2 is YSYEKL. With V trimmed by 3 bases and J by 2 bases, 4 bases remained unmatched. CDR3 length: 15 residues.